This T cell receptor (beta chain) came from a study of blood T cell repertoires in COVID-19. Study background: Material from acute and convalescent COVID-19 was sourced from the United States, Italy and Spain.

This clone was recorded only once. There are 12 residues in the CDR3. V lost 6 bases and J lost 0, with 6 bases in between. CDR1 and CDR2 from the germline V gene are SNHLY and FYNNEI. Profiling relied on immunoSEQ multiplex PCR, and the TCRdb table lists in-frame clones only, not all of them. Here the sample spans about 130,000 clones, more than 70% being singletons. This receptor was taken from a human donor in a cohort sampled during active COVID-19. The chain combines TRBV2 with TRBJ2-7; D unclear. Sequenced material: peripheral blood. CDR3 sequence: CASRVSSYEQYF. CDR3 coding DNA: TGTGCCAGCAGGGTTAGCTCCTACGAGCAGTACTTC.